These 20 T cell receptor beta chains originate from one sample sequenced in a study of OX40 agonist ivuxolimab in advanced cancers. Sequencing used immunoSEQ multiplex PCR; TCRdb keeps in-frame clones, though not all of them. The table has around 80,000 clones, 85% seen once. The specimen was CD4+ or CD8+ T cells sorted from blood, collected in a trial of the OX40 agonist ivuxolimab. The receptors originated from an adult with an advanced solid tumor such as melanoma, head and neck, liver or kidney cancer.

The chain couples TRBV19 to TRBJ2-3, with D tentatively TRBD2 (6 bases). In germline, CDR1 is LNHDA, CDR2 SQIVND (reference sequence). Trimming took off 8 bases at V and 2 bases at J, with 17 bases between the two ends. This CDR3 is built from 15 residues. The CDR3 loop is CASRGRRGNTDTQYF. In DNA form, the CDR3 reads TGTGCCAGTCGAGGCAGACGGGGGAACACAGATACGCAGTATTTT.

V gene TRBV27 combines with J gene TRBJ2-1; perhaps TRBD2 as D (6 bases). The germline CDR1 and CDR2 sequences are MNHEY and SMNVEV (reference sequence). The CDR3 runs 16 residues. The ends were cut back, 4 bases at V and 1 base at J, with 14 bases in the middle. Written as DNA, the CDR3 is TGTGCCAGCAGTTCCGCGGGGCTTGGGTCCTACAATGAGCAGTTCTTC. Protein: CASSSAGLGSYNEQFF.

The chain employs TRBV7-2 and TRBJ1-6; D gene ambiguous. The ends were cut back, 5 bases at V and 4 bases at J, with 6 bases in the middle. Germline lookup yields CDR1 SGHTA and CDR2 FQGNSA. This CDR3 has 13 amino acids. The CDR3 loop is CASSLYYNSPLHF. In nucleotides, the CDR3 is TGTGCCAGCAGCCTTTATTATAATTCACCCCTCCACTTT.

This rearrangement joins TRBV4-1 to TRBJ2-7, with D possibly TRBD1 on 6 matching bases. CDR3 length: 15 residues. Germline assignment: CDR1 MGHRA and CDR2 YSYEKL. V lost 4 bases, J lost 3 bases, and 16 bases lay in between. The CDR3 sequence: CASSPAPGDGYEQYF. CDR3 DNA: TGCGCCAGCAGCCCCGCGCCAGGGGACGGCTACGAGCAGTACTTC.

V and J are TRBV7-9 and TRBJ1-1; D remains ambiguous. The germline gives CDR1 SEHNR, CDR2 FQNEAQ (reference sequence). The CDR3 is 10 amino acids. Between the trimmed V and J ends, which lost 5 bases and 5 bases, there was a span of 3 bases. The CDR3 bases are TGTGCCAGCAGCGTTACTGAAGCTTTCTTT. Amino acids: CASSVTEAFF.

The DNA of the CDR3 is TGTGCCAGCAGCTTCGGGACAGGGGGTCGGGAGACCCAGTACTTC. Its protein product is CASSFGTGGRETQYF. The chain carries TRBV11-3 and TRBJ2-5, with 11 positions matching TRBD1. Germline trimming cut 3 bases from V and 5 bases from J; bases unmatched to any gene: 5. Germline V CDR1 and CDR2: SGHNT, YENEEA. This CDR3 region has 15 residues.

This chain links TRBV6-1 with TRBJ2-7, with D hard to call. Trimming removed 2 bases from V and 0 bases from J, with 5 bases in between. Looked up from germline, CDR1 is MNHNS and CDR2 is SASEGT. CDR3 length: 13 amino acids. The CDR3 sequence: CASSENHSYEQYF. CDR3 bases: TGTGCCAGCAGTGAAAACCACTCCTACGAGCAGTACTTC.

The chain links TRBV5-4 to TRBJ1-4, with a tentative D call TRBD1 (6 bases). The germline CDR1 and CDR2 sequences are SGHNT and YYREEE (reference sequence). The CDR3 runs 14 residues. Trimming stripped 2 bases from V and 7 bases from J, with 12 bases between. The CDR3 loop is CASSLGGIGEKLFF. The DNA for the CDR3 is TGTGCCAGCAGCTTAGGGGGGATAGGTGAAAAACTGTTTTTT.

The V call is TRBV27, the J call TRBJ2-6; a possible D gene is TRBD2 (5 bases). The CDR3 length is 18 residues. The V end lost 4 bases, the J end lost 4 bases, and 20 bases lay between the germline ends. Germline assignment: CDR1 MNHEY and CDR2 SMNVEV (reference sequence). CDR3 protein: CASSSYPPPGIGANVLTF. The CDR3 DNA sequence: TGTGCCAGCAGTTCCTACCCCCCCCCGGGGATCGGGGCCAACGTCCTGACTTTC.

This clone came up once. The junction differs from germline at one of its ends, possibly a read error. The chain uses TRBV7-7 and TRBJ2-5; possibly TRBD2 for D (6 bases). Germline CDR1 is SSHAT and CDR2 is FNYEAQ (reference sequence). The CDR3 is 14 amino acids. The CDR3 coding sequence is TGTGCTAGCAGCTTAGGAGGAGGGCAAGAGACCCAGTACTTC. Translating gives CASSLGGGQETQYF.

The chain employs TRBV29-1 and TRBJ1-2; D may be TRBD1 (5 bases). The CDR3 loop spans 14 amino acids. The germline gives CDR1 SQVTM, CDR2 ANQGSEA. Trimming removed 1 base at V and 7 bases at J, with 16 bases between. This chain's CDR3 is CSVEGIRVGGGYTF. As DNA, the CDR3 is TGCAGCGTTGAAGGGATCAGGGTTGGGGGTGGCTACACCTTC.

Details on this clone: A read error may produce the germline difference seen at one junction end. CDR3 bases: TGTGCCAGCAGCTTGGGGGGGACAGGCGGAGATTTT. It is translated as CASSLGGTGGDF. V usage is TRBV5-4 and J usage is TRBJ1-3, with 8 nucleotides matching TRBD1. There are 12 residues in the CDR3. Germline CDR1 reads SGHNT; CDR2 reads YYREEE (reference sequence).

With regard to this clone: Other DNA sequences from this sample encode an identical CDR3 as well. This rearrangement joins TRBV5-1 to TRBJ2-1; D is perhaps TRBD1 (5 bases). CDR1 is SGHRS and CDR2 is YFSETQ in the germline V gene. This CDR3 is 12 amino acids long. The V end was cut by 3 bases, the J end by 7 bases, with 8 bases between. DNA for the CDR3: TGCGCCAGCAGCTCCCAGGGTAATGAGCAGTTCTTC. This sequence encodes CASSSQGNEQFF.

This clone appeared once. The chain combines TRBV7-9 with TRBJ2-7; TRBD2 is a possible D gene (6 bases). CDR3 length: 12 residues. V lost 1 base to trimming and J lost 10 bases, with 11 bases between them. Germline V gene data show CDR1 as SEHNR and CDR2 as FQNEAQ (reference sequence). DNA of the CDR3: TGTGCCAGCAGCTTAGGGGGGGTCGTCCAGTACTTC. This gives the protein CASSLGGVVQYF.

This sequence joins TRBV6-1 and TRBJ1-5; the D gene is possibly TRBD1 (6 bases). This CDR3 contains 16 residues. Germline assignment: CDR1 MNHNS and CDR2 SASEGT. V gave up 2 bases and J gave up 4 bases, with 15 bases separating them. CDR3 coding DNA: TGTGCCAGCAGTGAAAATTTAGGACAGAGGAATCAGCCCCAGCATTTT. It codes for CASSENLGQRNQPQHF.

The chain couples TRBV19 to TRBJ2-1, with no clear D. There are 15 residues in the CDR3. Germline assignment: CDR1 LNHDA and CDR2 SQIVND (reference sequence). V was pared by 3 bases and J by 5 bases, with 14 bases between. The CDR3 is CASSIKRLGDNEQFF. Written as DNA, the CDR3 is TGTGCCAGTAGTATTAAACGTCTCGGTGACAATGAGCAGTTCTTC.

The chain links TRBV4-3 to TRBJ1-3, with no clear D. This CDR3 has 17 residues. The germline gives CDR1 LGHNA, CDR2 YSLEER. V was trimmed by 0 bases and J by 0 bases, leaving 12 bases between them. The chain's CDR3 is CASSQDPTATSGNTIYF. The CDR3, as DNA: TGCGCCAGCAGCCAAGATCCCACGGCTACCTCTGGAAACACCATATATTTT.

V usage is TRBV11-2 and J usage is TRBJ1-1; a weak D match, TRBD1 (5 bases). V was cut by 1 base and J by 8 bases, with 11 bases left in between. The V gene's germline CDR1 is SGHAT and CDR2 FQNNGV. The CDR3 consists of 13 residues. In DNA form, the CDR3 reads TGTGCCAGCAGCTTAGGGCCCACAGGCGAAGCTTTCTTT. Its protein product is CASSLGPTGEAFF. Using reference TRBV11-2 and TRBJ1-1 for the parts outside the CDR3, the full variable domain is EAGVAQSPRYKIIEKRQSVAFWCNPISGHATLYWYQQILGQGPKLLIQFQNNGVVDDSQLPKDRFSAERLKGVDSTLKIQPAKLEDSAVYLCASSLGPTGEAFFGQGTRLTVV.

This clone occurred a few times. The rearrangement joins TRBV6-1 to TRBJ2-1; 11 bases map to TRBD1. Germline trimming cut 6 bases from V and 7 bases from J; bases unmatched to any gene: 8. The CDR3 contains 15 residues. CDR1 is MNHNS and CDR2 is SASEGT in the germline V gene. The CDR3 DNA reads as TGTGCCAGCAGCTCTCATGGGACAGGGGGTAATGAGCAGTTCTTC. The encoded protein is CASSSHGTGGNEQFF.

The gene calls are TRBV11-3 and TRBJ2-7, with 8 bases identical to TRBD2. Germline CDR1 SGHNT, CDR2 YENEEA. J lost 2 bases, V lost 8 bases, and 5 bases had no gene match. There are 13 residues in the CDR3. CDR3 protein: CASSGGATYEQYF. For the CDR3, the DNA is TGTGCCAGCTCGGGGGGGGCGACCTACGAGCAGTACTTC.